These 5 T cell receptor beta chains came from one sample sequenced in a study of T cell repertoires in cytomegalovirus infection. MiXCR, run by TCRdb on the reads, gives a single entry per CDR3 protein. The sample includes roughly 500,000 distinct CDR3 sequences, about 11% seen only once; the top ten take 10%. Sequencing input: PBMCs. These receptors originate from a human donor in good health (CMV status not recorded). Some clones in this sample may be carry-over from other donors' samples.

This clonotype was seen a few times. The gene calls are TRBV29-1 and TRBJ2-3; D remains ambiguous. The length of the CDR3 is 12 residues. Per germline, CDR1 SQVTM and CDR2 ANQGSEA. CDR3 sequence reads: CTPGLVEDTQYF. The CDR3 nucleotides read TGCACCCCCGGGCTAGTCGAAGATACGCAGTATTTT.

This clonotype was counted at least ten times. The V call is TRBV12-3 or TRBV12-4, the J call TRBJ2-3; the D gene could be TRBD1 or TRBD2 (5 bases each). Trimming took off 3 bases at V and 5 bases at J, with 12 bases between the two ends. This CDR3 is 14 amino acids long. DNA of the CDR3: TGTGCCAGCAGTTTTTCAGGGAGCGGAGATACGCAGTATTTT. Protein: CASSFSGSGDTQYF.

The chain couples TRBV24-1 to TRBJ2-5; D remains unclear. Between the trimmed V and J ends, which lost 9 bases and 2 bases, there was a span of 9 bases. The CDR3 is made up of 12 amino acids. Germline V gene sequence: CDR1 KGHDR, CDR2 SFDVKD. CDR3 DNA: TGTGCCACCCCCAGAGGTCAAGAGACCCAGTACTTC. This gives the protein CATPRGQETQYF.

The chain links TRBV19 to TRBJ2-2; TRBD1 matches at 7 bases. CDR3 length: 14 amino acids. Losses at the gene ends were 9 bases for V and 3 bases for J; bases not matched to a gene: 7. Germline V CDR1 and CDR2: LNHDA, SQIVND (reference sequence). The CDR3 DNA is TGTGCCAGCGGATCACAGGGGCACACCGGGGAGCTGTTTTTT. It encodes CASGSQGHTGELFF.

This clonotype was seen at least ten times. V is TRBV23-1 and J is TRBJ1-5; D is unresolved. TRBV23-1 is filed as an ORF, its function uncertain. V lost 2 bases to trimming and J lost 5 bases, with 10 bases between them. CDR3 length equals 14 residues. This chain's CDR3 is CASSQPGHHQPQHF. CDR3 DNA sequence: TGCGCCAGCAGTCAACCGGGCCACCATCAGCCCCAGCATTTT.